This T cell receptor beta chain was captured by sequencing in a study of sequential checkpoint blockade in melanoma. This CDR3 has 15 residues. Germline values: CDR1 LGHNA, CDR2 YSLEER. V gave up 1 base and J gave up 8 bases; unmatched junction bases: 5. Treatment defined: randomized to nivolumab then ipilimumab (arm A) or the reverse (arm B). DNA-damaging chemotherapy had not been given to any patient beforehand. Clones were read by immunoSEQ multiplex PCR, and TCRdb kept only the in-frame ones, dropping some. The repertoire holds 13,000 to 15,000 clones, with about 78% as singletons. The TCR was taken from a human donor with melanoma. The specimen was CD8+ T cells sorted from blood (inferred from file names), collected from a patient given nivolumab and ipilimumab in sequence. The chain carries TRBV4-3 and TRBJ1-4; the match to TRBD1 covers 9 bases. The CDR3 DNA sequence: TGCGCCAGCAGCCAAGGGACAGGGGAGGGGGAAAAACTGTTTTTT. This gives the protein CASSQGTGEGEKLFF.